These 19 T cell receptor beta chains came from one sample sequenced in a study of control samples from healthy donors and cancer patients. The method was immunoSEQ multiplex PCR; TCRdb's version includes in-frame clones alone and lacks a portion of them. The table has a few hundred thousand clones, 90% seen once; the top ten hold about 6.3%. The sequencing input was PBMCs. These receptors were taken from a man in his forties or fifties with head and neck cancer.

The genes are TRBV5-1 and TRBJ2-6, with TRBD1 as a possible D gene (5 bases). The CDR3 spans 15 residues. V lost 4 bases to trimming and J lost 0 bases, with 8 bases between them. The germline CDR1 and CDR2 sequences are SGHRS and YFSETQ. CDR3 in DNA: TGCGCCAGCAGCCAAGGGGTCTCTGGGGCCAACGTCCTGACTTTC. It codes for CASSQGVSGANVLTF.

Concerning this clone: Germline is not matched at one junction end, which may reflect a read error. The V gene is TRBV28, the J gene TRBJ2-7; perhaps D is TRBD1 or TRBD2 (5 bases each). CDR3 length equals 12 residues. CDR1 is MDHEN, CDR2 SYDVKM, per germline. The CDR3 nucleotides are TGTGCCACCAGTTCGGGGCCCTACGAGCAGTACTTC. This sequence encodes CATSSGPYEQYF.

This sequence joins TRBV5-1 and TRBJ1-3; D call uncertain. CDR1 and CDR2 from the germline V gene are SGHRS and YFSETQ. The CDR3 length is 13 residues. V shed 2 bases and J shed 0 bases, with 3 bases lying between them. In DNA, the CDR3 is TGCGCCAGCAGCTTTCTCTCTGGAAACACCATATATTTT. Translating gives CASSFLSGNTIYF.

V usage is TRBV7-9 and J usage is TRBJ1-4; D not certain. V lost 1 base and J 8 bases, leaving 14 bases between the germline ends. This CDR3 spans 15 amino acids. Germline CDR1 and CDR2: SEHNR and FQNEAQ (reference sequence). The CDR3 here is CASSLDWGFGEKLFF. The CDR3, as DNA: TGTGCCAGCAGCTTAGACTGGGGATTCGGAGAAAAACTGTTTTTT.

The gene calls are TRBV2 and TRBJ1-5; TRBD1 aligns across 8 bases. CDR1 and CDR2 (germline): SNHLY, FYNNEI. The CDR3 contains 16 residues. The V and J ends lost 6 bases and 0 bases, in that order; junction bases with no gene match: 7. The CDR3 here is CASSDRGPYSNQPQHF. CDR3 coding DNA: TGTGCCAGCAGCGACAGGGGCCCTTATAGCAATCAGCCCCAGCATTTT.

The CDR3 is CASSLRADLNTEAFF. The CDR3 DNA follows: TGCGCCAGCAGCCTAAGGGCAGATTTGAACACTGAAGCTTTCTTT. The chain combines TRBV5-1 with TRBJ1-1; D is uncertain. The CDR3 has 15 residues. CDR1 is SGHRS, CDR2 YFSETQ, per germline. The V end was cut by 4 bases, the J end by 0 bases, with 13 bases between.

The V gene is TRBV6-6, the J gene TRBJ1-6; no reliable D call. V gave up 5 bases and J gave up 0 bases, with 17 bases separating them. This CDR3 is 18 amino acids long. The germline gives CDR1 MNHNY, CDR2 SVGAGI (reference sequence). CDR3 DNA: TGTGCCAGCAGTCCCCTCTTAAGTGCGAGCTCCTATAATTCACCCCTCCACTTT. This sequence encodes CASSPLLSASSYNSPLHF.

The chain carries TRBV12-5 and TRBJ2-1; D is uncertain. CDR1 is LGHNT and CDR2 is FRNRAP in the germline V gene. CDR3 length: 11 residues. Trimming shortened V by 7 bases and J by 1 base, and 2 bases separated the two germline ends. Here the CDR3 reads CASASYNEQFF. The CDR3, as DNA: TGTGCTAGTGCATCCTACAATGAGCAGTTCTTC.

The V and J genes are TRBV21-1 and TRBJ1-5; the D call in the table, TRBD1, was not verified against the DNA. TRBV21-1 is a known pseudogene. CDR3 length: 16 amino acids. The CDR3 reads CASSKGSRVSRQPQHF. The CDR3 region has the DNA TGTGCCAGCAGCAAAGGGAGCAGGGTTAGTAGACAGCCCCAGCATTTT.

The rearrangement links TRBV4-2 to TRBJ2-3, with D unresolved. V was pared by 4 bases and J by 4 bases, with 9 bases between. There are 13 residues in the CDR3. CDR1 and CDR2 (germline): LGHNA, YNFKEQ. This CDR3 reads CASSPISADTQYF. CDR3 DNA sequence: TGTGCCAGCAGCCCAATCAGCGCAGATACGCAGTATTTT.

V usage is TRBV25-1 and J usage is TRBJ2-1, with 9 bases that match TRBD1. Per the germline V gene, CDR1 is MGHDK and CDR2 is SYGVNS. Losses at the gene ends were 5 bases for V and 8 bases for J; bases not matched to a gene: 10. CDR3 length equals 15 residues. The CDR3 reads CASSWSPGQGDEQFF. CDR3 coding DNA: TGTGCCAGCAGTTGGTCTCCGGGACAGGGCGATGAGCAGTTCTTC.

This clone is a singleton in its sample. The CDR3 is CASNPGYNEQFF. The DNA of the CDR3 is TGTGCCAGCAACCCGGGGTACAATGAGCAGTTCTTC. The chain uses TRBV6-5 and TRBJ2-1, with D tentatively TRBD2 (5 bases). From germline, CDR1 is MNHEY and CDR2 SVGAGI. V was shortened by 7 bases and J by 4 bases, with 8 bases between the two germline ends. The CDR3 totals 12 residues.

The chain joins TRBV9 to TRBJ2-1; 8 nucleotides match TRBD1. V shed 2 bases, J shed 1 base, and the junction held 2 bases outside the gene matches. The CDR3 covers 15 residues. Germline V gene data show CDR1 as SGDLS and CDR2 as YYNGEE. The CDR3 here is CASSVDRASYNEQFF. CDR3 in DNA: TGTGCCAGCAGCGTGGACAGGGCGTCCTACAATGAGCAGTTCTTC.

V is TRBV6-5 and J is TRBJ1-5, with TRBD1 identical over 7 bases. Germline CDR1 MNHEY, CDR2 SVGAGI. This CDR3 is 16 amino acids long. Trimming took 4 bases from V and 5 from J; bases not matched to a gene: 11. This CDR3 is CASSSRHRGGDQPQHF. The CDR3 nucleotides read TGTGCCAGCAGTTCCCGCCACAGGGGAGGAGATCAGCCCCAGCATTTT.

The chain uses TRBV4-2 and TRBJ2-5; 7 nucleotides match TRBD2. Trimming at V came to 4 bases and at J to 5 bases, leaving 4 bases not matched to a gene. Germline V lookup: CDR1 LGHNA, CDR2 YNFKEQ. The CDR3 spans 13 residues. The DNA of the CDR3 is TGTGCCAGCAGCCCAGCGGGGTGGGAGACCCAGTACTTC. This codes for CASSPAGWETQYF.

The chain carries TRBV6-5 and TRBJ1-1; 8 bases map to TRBD1. The CDR3 covers 14 residues. Germline CDR1 is MNHEY and CDR2 is SVGAGI. J was trimmed by 5 bases and V by 4 bases; bases with no gene match: 6. The DNA for the CDR3 is TGTGCCAGCAGTTCCACAGGGGGAGGAACTGAAGCTTTCTTT. Residues: CASSSTGGGTEAFF.

The chain combines TRBV2 with TRBJ2-1; perhaps TRBD2 as D (6 bases). CDR3 length equals 15 residues. Germline CDR1 and CDR2: SNHLY and FYNNEI. The V end was cut by 8 bases, the J end by 9 bases, with 23 bases between. For the CDR3, the DNA is TGTGCCAGCGCGTATGTTTTGGGCGGGATGGGTGAGCAGTTCTTC. Translation: CASAYVLGGMGEQFF.

J is TRBJ2-3 and V is TRBV20-1, with a weak D call TRBD2 (6 bases). The CDR3 length is 14 residues. V was shortened by 3 bases and J by 4 bases, with 14 bases between the two germline ends. From germline, CDR1 is DFQATT and CDR2 SNEGSKA (reference sequence). The CDR3 coding sequence is TGCAGTGCTAGTTGGTCTAGCGACGCAGATACGCAGTATTTT. Its translation is CSASWSSDADTQYF.

This clone was seen a handful of times. The CDR3 protein is CATSDLPPGPHSTDTQYF. The CDR3 region has the DNA TGTGCCACCAGTGATCTACCTCCGGGACCCCATAGCACAGATACGCAGTATTTT. The genes are TRBV24-1 and TRBJ2-3; D is possibly TRBD1 or TRBD2 (5 bases each). Trimming took off 3 bases at V and 0 bases at J, with 18 bases between the two ends. Germline CDR1 is KGHDR and CDR2 is SFDVKD. CDR3 length: 18 residues.